This T cell receptor beta chain was sequenced in a study of T cell repertoires in cytomegalovirus infection. For the study at large: CMV epitopes that were recently identified and HLA-C-restricted were used alongside well-studied HLA-B-restricted ones.

TCRdb processed the reads anew with MiXCR; each CDR3 protein has one entry. The table records approximately 500,000 distinct CDR3 sequences, around a third of them present only once. Looked up from germline, CDR1 is SGHTA and CDR2 is FQGNSA. The CDR3 covers 15 residues. Between the trimmed V and J ends, which lost 3 bases and 2 bases, there was a span of 12 bases. This clonotype was detected only a few times. The target antigen is unknown. Source: cultured PBMCs, taken from culture after CMV antigen stimulation. The chain joins TRBV7-2 to TRBJ2-3; D remains unclear. The TCR comes from a human donor in good health (CMV status not recorded). Some clones in this sample may be carry-over from other donors' samples. CDR3 DNA: TGTGCCAGCAGCTTGTCGATACTAAACACAGATACGCAGTATTTT. Translating gives CASSLSILNTDTQYF.